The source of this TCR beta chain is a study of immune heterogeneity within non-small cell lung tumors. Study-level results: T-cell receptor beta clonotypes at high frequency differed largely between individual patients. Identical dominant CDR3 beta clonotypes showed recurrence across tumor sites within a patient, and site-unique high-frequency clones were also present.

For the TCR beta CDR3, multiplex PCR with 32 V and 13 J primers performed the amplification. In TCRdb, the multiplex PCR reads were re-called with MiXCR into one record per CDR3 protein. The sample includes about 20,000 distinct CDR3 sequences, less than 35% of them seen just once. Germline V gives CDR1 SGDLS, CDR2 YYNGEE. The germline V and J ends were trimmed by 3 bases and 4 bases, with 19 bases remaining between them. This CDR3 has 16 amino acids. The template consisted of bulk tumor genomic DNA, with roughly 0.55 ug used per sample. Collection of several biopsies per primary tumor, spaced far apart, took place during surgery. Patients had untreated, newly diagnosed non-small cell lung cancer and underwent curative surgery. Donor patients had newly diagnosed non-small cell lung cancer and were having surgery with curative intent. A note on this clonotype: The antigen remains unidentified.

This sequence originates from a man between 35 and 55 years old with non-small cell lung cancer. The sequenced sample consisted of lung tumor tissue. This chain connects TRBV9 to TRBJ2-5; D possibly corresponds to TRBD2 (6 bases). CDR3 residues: CASSGAVGRFGETQYF. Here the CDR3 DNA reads TGTGCCAGCAGCGGAGCGGTCGGGAGATTTGGAGAGACCCAGTACTTC.